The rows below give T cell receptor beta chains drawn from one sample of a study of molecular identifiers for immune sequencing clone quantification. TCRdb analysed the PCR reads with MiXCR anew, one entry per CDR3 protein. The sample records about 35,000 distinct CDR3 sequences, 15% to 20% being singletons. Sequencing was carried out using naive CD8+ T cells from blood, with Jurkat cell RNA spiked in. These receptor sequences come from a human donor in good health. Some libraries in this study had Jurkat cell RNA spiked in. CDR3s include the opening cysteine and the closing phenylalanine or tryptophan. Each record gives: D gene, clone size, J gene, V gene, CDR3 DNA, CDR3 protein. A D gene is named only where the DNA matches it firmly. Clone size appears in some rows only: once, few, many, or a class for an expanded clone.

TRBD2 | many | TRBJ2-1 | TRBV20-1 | TGCAGTGCAAGACTAGCCCGGGATGAGCAGTTCTTC | CSARLARDEQFF
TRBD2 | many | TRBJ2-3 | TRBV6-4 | TGTGCCAGCAGTTTGGAGGCTAGCGGGACTACCCATACAGATACGCAGTATTTT | CASSLEASGTTHTDTQYF
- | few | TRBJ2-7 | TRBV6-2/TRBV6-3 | TGTGCCAGCAGTTACTCGATTCTGGTTAGCGGTTCCTGCGAGCAGTACTTC | CASSYSILVSGSCEQYF
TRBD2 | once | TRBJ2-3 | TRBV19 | TGTGCCAGTAGTACCCCACCATATCTAGCGGGAGGCCCGGACCCTAGCACAGATACGCAGTATTTT | CASSTPPYLAGGPDPSTDTQYF
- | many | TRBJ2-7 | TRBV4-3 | TGCGCCAGCAGCCAAGACAGGGTGGGCTACGAGCAGTACTTC | CASSQDRVGYEQYF
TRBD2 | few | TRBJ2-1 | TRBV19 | TGTGCCAGTAGTATAGGAACGCGGGGGTCCGGCGAGCAGTTCTTC | CASSIGTRGSGEQFF
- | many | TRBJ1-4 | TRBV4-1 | TGCGCCAGCAGCCAGGAGGGAAGGAGGAATGAAAAACTGTTTTTT | CASSQEGRRNEKLFF
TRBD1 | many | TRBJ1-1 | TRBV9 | TGTGCCAGCAGCGAACAGGGGGCTCGGACTGAAGCTTTCTTT | CASSEQGARTEAFF
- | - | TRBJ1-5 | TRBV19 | TGTGCCAGAAGGAGCCCAGGGCGGAATCAGCCCCAGCATTTT | CARRSPGRNQPQHF
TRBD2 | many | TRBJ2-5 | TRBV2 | TGTGCCAGCAGTGAAGCTACGACTAGCGGGAGGGCCTTTGAGACCCAGTACTTC | CASSEATTSGRAFETQYF
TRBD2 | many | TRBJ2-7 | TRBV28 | TGTGCCAGCAGTCCGGGACTAACTACCTACGAGCAGTACTTC | CASSPGLTTYEQYF
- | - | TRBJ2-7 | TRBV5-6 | TGTGCCAGCAGCTCGGGGGGCTACAAGCAGTACTTC | CASSSGGYKQYF
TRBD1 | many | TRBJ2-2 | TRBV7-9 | TGTGCCAGCAGCTTAGAGCCCAGGGGGACCGGGGAGCTGTTTTTT | CASSLEPRGTGELFF
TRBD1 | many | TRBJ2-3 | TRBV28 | TGTGCCAGCAGTTTACCTGGGACAGGGGTAATAGCGGAAAGCACAGATACGCAGTATTTT | CASSLPGTGVIAESTDTQYF
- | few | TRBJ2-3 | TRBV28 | TGTGCCAGCAGTAGCAGCGGGAGCACAGATACGCAGTATTTT | CASSSSGSTDTQYF
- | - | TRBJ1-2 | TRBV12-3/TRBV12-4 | TGTGCCAGCAGTCTGGCCCCGACAGGCTATGGCTACACCTTC | CASSLAPTGYGYTF
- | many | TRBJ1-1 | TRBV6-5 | TGTGCCAGCAGTCGCCTAATAAGTACTGAAGCTTTCTTT | CASSRLISTEAFF
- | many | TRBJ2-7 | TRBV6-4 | TGTGCCAGCAGTGACTCGCCAGGGGACTACGAGCAGTACTTC | CASSDSPGDYEQYF
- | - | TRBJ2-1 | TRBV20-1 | TGCAGTGCTAGAGATGAGGGATATACCTACAATGAGCAGTTCTTC | CSARDEGYTYNEQFF
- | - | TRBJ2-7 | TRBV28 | TGTGCCAGCAGTTCCATTAGAGGGGGGGACGAGCAGTACTTC | CASSSIRGGDEQYF
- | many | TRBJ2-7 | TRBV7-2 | TGTGCCAGCAGCTTAGTTGCCCAGGATCACGAGCAGTACTTC | CASSLVAQDHEQYF
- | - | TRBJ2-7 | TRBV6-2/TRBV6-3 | TGTGCCAGCAGTTTCCGGACAGCATTACCCGTAGTCTACGAGCAGTACTTC | CASSFRTALPVVYEQYF
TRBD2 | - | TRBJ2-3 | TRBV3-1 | TGTGCCAGCAGGAAATCTGGCGGGAGAGGCACAGATACGCAGTATTTT | CASRKSGGRGTDTQYF
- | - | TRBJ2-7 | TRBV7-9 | TGTGCCAGCAGCTCGGAACGAAGCGAGCAGTACTTC | CASSSERSEQYF
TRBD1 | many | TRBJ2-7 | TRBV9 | TGTGCCAGCAGCGTAGGCGTGGGACAGGGGTCGAGGGAGCAGTACTTC | CASSVGVGQGSREQYF
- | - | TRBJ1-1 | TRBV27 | TGTGCCAGCAGTTTAGGCGGTGGGGCTGGAGCTTTCTTT | CASSLGGGAGAFF
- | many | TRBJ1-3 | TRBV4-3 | TGCGCCAGCAGCGAGGGACACCACTCTGGAAACACCATATATTTT | CASSEGHHSGNTIYF
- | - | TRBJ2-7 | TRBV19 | TGTGCCAGTAGCGTAACGACCGGGTTAACGTACGGGCAGTACTTC | CASSVTTGLTYGQYF
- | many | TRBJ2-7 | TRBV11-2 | TGTGCCAGCAGCTCCGCGTTTCGGACAGCCTACGAGCAGTACTTC | CASSSAFRTAYEQYF
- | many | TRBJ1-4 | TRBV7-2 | TGTGCCAGCAGCTTACTAGGGAATGAAAAACTGTTTTTT | CASSLLGNEKLFF
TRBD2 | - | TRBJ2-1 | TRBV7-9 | TGTGCCAGCAGCAAGAGGGTCGGGACTAGCGGGAGTAATGAGCAGTTCTTC | CASSKRVGTSGSNEQFF
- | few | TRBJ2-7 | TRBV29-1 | TGCAGCGTTGAAGATACCATCGGACGGGGGAAGGATTACGAGCAGTACTTC | CSVEDTIGRGKDYEQYF
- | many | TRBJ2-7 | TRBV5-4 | TGTGCCAGCAGCGACCTGGCGGTCGGGCGCGGGAAGGTAGTGGAGCAGTACTTC | CASSDLAVGRGKVVEQYF
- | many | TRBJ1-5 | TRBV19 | TGTGCCAGTAGTTGGTCCGAGGATAGCAATCAGCCCCAGCATTTT | CASSWSEDSNQPQHF
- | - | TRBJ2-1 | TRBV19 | TGTGCCAGTAGTATAGTGTCCCTCGGTGAGCAGTTCTTC | CASSIVSLGEQFF
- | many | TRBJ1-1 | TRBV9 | TGTGCCAGCAGCATCCGACACGAAGACTACTTGAACACTGAAGCTTTCTTT | CASSIRHEDYLNTEAFF
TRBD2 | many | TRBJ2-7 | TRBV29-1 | TGCAGCGTTGGACTAGCGGGAGACTACGAGCAGTACTTC | CSVGLAGDYEQYF
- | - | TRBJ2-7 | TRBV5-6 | TGTGCCAGCAGCTTGGCTCGGGGGCCAGACGAGCAGTACTTC | CASSLARGPDEQYF
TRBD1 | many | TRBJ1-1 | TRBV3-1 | TGTGCCAGCAGCCCCCGTTCACAGGGGGCGCGCACTGAGGCTTTCTTT | CASSPRSQGARTEAFF
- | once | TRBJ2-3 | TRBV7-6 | TGTGCCAGCAGTCCTTCCGGGGGAGGCACAGATACGCAGTATTTT | CASSPSGGGTDTQYF
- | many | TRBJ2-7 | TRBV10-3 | TGTGCCATCAGTGACAGTGACGAGCAGTACTTC | CAISDSDEQYF
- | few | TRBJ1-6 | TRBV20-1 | TGCAGTGCTAGAAACGAGCGGGCATCGGGTTCACCCCTCCACTTT | CSARNERASGSPLHF
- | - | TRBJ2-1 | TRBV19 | TGTGCCAGTAGTATCGTGGCAGCCTGGAATGAGCAGTTCTTC | CASSIVAAWNEQFF
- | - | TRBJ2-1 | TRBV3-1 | TGTGCCAGCAGCCAAGATTCGTACGTCAATGAGCAGTTCTTC | CASSQDSYVNEQFF
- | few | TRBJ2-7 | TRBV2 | TGTGCCAGCAGTTTTTATCAGGACTCCTACGAGCAGTACTTC | CASSFYQDSYEQYF
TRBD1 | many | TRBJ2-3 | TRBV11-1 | TGTGCCAGCAGCTTAGTAGGCGGACAGGGGCGTACAGATACGCAGTATTTT | CASSLVGGQGRTDTQYF